The clone carrying this T cell receptor beta chain came up many times. The target antigen is unknown. TCRdb re-called the RT-PCR reads through MiXCR, storing one row per CDR3 protein. Of more than 450,000 distinct CDR3 sequences listed, less than 10% were seen once; the top ten hold over 10%. The CDR3 has 14 residues. The trim removed 6 bases at V and 7 bases at J, leaving 10 bases unmatched. Germline CDR1 SQVTM, CDR2 ANQGSEA. This specimen belongs to a study of response to subunit inactivated influenza vaccine. The study, taken as a whole, reports: It was suggested by the authors that few new T cells are recruited by each seasonal influenza vaccination.

This receptor was identified in a man between 50 and 75 years old who received an inactivated influenza vaccine. This chain joins TRBV29-1 and TRBJ2-3; TRBD2 matches 10 bases. Sequences were derived from PBMCs from blood, sampled approximately 25 months after vaccination. CDR3 in amino acids: CSVTPLAGSNTQYF. The CDR3, as DNA: TGCAGCGTCACACCACTAGCGGGGAGTAATACGCAGTATTTT.